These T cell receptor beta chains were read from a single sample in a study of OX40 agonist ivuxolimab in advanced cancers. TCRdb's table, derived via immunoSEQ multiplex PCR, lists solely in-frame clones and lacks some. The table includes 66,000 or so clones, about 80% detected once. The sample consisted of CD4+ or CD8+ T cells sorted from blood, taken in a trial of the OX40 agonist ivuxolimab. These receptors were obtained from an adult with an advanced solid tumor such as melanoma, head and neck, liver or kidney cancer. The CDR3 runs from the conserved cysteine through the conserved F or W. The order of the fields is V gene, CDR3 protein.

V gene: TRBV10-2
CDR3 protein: CASSVDRTAKQYF

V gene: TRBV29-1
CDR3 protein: CSVAGVTYEQYF

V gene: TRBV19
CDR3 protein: CASSILPHNQPQHF

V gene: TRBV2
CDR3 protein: CASSSGQGASYEQYF

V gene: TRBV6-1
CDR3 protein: CASGYGMGYQDGYTF

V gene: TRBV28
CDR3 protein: CASSLGVNEQFF

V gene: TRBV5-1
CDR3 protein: CASSLNAGNPGELFF

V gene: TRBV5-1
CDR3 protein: CASSLGEGPINIQYF

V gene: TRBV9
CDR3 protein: CASSEGQGRTEAFF

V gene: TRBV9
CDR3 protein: CASSLRQELTYEQYF

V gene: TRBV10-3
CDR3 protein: CAISDGVTGTGAPLHF

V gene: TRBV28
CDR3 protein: CASRLDNNYGYTF

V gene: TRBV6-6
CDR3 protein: CASRGSPGSQETQYF

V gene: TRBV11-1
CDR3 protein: CASTTQGAWGNQPQHF

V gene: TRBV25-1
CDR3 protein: CASSESWDRSAQYF

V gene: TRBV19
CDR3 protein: CASSKGFNTGELFF

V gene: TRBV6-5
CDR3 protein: CASSKHGGVSYEQYF

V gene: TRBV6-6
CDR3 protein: CASSQGQLGGETQYF

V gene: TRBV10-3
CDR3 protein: CAISESMGNNSPLHF

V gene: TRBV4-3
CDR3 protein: CASSKAGGTEAFF

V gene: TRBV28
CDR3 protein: CASSLNTGELFF

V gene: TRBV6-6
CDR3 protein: CASSPLDRRDTEAFF

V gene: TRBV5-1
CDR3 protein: CASSLDPGTYEQYF

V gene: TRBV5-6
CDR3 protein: CASSLAVRNTEAFF

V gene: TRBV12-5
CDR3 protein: CASHDGGDAISSYEQYF

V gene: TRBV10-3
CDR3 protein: CAIRGQEVTEAFF

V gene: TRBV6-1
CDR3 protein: CASSAVGSPLHF

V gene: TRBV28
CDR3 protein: CASNVHAAGTGELFF

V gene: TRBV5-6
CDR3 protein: CASSPVRGSNTEAFF

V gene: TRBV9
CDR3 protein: CASSVQSGGATDTQYF

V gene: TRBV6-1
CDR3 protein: CASSERQGEKLFF

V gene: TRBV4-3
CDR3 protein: CASSQDTSGGRQTQYF

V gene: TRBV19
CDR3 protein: CASSIGWAAGQETQYF

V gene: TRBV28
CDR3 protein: CASLTSGGPSHTQYF

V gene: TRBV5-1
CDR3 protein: CASSRQAGANTDTQYF

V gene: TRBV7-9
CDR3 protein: CASSGPGTENTGELFF

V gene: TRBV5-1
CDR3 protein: CASSLDALPAGGNTIYF

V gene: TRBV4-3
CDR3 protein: CASSQFSGGSETQYF

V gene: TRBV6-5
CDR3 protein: CASSSHRDTRTDTQYF

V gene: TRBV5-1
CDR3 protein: CASSLGPTSGGLSYEQYF

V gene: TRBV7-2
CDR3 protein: CASSLDSTASSYNSPLHF

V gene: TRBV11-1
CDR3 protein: CASSLGGGGLDNEQFF

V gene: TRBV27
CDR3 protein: CASSFRSENSPLHF

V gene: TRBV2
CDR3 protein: CASIGNGFNEQFF

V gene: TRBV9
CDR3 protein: CASSVKANTEAFF

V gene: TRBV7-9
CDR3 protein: CAIAQGVGQPQHF

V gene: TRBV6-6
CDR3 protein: CASSPRVLSQPQHF

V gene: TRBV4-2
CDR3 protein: CASSQERTVHLTGELFF

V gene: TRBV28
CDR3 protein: CASSSVRQPQHF

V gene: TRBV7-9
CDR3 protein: CASSLVPGGGQPQHF

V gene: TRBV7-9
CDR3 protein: CASSPDRANTKETQYF

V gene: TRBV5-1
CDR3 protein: CASSWTLNTEAFF